This TCR beta chain was obtained from a study of OX40 agonist ivuxolimab in advanced cancers. Study information: Mean age approximately 59 years, range about 23 to 79; roughly 82% male.

TCRdb's table, derived via immunoSEQ multiplex PCR, lists solely in-frame clones and lacks some. This sample carries under 100,000 clones, under 85% of them seen once, and the ten largest clones take 0.5% to 0.65%. Germline-derived CDR1 and CDR2 are MNHEY and SMNVEV (reference sequence). The CDR3 runs 14 residues. Trimming stripped 1 base from V and 5 bases from J, with 12 bases between. The clonotype originates from an adult with an advanced solid tumor such as melanoma, head and neck, liver or kidney cancer. This sample comprised CD4+ or CD8+ T cells sorted from blood, obtained in a trial of the OX40 agonist ivuxolimab. The chain carries TRBV27 and TRBJ2-7; weak D call: TRBD1 (5 bases). The CDR3 here is CASSLFQGVDEQYF. Written as DNA, the CDR3 is TGTGCCAGCAGTTTATTTCAGGGTGTGGACGAGCAGTACTTC.